This TCR beta chain was recovered during a study of blood T cell repertoires in COVID-19. Overall study context: Samples came from the United States, Italy and Spain, spanning acute and convalescent COVID-19. Sample material is recorded as cDNA or gDNA derived from T cells, B-cell-depleted T cells, or PBMCs.

This clone has just a few counts. At one end the junction does not follow the germline gene, possibly because of a read error. Per germline, CDR1 KGHSH and CDR2 LQKENI. CDR3 length: 15 amino acids. The authors' processing: Reference gene primers were amplified, and this amplification served to estimate nucleated cell counts. Assay: immunoSEQ multiplex PCR; the TCRdb copy retains only in-frame clones and omits some. V, J and clone size reflect that table, while D and trimming were determined from the DNA. The sample consists of 52,000 or so clones, roughly 84% of them appearing once. The chain combines TRBV18 with TRBJ2-7, with 11 nucleotides matching TRBD2. The sample taken for sequencing was peripheral blood. The TCR sequence derives from a man aged 50 or older with acute or convalescent COVID-19. Written as DNA, the CDR3 is TGTGCCAGCTCATCACCGACTAGCGGGACCTACGAGCAGTACTTC. This codes for CASSSPTSGTYEQYF.